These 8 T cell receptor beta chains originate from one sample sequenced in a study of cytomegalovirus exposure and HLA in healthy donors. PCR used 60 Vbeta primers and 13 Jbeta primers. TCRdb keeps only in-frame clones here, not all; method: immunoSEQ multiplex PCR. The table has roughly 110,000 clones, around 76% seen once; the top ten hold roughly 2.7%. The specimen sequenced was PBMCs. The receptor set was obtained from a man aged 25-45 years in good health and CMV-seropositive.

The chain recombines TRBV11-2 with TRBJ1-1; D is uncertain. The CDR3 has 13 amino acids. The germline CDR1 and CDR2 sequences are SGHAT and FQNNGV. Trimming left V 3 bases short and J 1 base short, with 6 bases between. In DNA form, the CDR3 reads TGTGCCAGCAGCTTGGGCACGAACACTGAAGCTTTCTTT. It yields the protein CASSLGTNTEAFF.

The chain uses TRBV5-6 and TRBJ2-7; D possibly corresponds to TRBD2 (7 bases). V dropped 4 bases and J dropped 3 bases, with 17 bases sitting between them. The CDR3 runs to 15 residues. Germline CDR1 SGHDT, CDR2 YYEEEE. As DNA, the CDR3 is TGTGCCAGCAGCCTGGGGGGGGGCCGACTCTACGAGCAGTACTTC. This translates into CASSLGGGRLYEQYF.

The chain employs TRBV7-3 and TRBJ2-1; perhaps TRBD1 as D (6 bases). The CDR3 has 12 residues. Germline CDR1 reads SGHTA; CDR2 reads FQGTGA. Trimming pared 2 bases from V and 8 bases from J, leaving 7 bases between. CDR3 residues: CASSLGGYEQFF. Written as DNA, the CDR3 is TGTGCCAGCAGCTTAGGGGGCTATGAGCAGTTCTTC.

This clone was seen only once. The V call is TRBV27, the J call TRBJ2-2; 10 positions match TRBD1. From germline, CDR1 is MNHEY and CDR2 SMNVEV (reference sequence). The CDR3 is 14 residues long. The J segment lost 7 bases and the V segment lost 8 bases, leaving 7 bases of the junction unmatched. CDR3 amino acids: CASATGQGSGELFF. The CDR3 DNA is TGTGCCAGCGCCACGGGACAGGGGAGCGGGGAGCTGTTTTTT.

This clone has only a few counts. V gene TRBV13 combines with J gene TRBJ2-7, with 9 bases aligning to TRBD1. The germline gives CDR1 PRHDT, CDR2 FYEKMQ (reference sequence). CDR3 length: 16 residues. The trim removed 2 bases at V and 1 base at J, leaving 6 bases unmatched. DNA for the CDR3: TGTGCCAGCAGCTTATGGGGGACAGGGTCATCCTACGAGCAGTACTTC. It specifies CASSLWGTGSSYEQYF.

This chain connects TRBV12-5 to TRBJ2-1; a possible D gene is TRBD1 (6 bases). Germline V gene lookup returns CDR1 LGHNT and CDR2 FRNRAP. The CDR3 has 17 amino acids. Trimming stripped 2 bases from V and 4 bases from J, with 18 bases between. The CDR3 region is CASGLMGALMGYNEQFF. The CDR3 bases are TGTGCTAGTGGTTTGATGGGGGCCCTCATGGGTTACAATGAGCAGTTCTTC.

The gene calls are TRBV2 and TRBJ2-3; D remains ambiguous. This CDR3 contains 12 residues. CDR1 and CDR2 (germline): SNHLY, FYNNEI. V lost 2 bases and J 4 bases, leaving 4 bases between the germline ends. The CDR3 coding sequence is TGTGCCAGCAGTGAATCGGCAGATACGCAGTATTTT. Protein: CASSESADTQYF.

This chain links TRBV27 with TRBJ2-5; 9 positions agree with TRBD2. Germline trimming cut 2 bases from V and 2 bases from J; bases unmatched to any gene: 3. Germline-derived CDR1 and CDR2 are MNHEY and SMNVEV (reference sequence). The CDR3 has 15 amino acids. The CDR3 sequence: CASSLGLAGQETQYF. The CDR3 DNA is TGTGCCAGCAGTTTAGGTCTAGCGGGGCAAGAGACCCAGTACTTC.